What follows are 13 T cell receptor beta chains derived from one specimen sequenced in a study of a mutant IDH1 vaccine in newly diagnosed glioma (dated by TCRdb to the early 2020s). This specimen's time point label, per the study, means: week 11, during vaccination. Each vaccine dose, consisting of 300 ug of a 20-mer mutant IDH1 peptide in Montanide, was administered subcutaneously with topical imiquimod. No antigen is known for these receptors. Libraries came from the immunoSEQ multiplex PCR assay. Entries here come from immuneACCESS through TCRdb and include only in-frame sequences with V and J called. Some clones fail to appear in such tables; in the studies checked, an unresolved V gene covers under half of the shortfall, and the cause of the remainder is unknown. The table for this sample lists about 130,000 clones; 80% of them were counted only once. The top ten constitute approximately 5% of the sample.

The input for sequencing was PBMCs, taken from a glioma patient whose treatment included an IDH1 peptide vaccine. The receptors shown here come from a man aged 35-49 years with glioma.

This clone turned up a few times. The chain couples TRBV18 to TRBJ1-5, with unresolved D. The CDR3 extends over 15 amino acids. The V and J ends lost 2 bases and 3 bases respectively, with 11 bases between them. Per germline, CDR1 KGHSH and CDR2 LQKENI. CDR3 nucleotides: TGTGCCAGCTCACCAGTCCCCACTACCAATCAGCCCCAGCATTTT. Its protein is CASSPVPTTNQPQHF.

This clone was counted only a few times. The chain is built from TRBV10-3 and TRBJ2-2, with 12 bases aligning to TRBD2. Germline-derived CDR1 and CDR2 are ENHRY and SYGVKD. The CDR3 runs to 15 residues. Trimming at V came to 4 bases and at J to 6 bases, leaving 3 bases not matched to a gene. The CDR3 sequence: CAISGTSGAPGELFF. For the CDR3, the DNA is TGTGCCATCAGTGGGACTAGCGGGGCCCCCGGGGAGCTGTTTTTT.

This clone was detected only a few times. V and J are TRBV11-2 and TRBJ2-2, with 8 bases lining up with TRBD2. Losses at the gene ends were 3 bases for V and 9 bases for J; bases not matched to a gene: 9. This CDR3 has 15 residues. CDR1 SGHAT and CDR2 FQNNGV come from the germline V gene. In DNA, the CDR3 is TGTGCCAGCAGCTTTGACCGGGGGGGCATCCGGGAGCTGTTTTTT. Amino acid sequence: CASSFDRGGIRELFF.

This clone was observed at least ten times. This chain links TRBV7-9 with TRBJ1-6; D remains ambiguous. The CDR3 loop spans 15 amino acids. Trimming removed 6 bases at V and 9 bases at J, with 18 bases between. From germline, CDR1 is SEHNR and CDR2 FQNEAQ (reference sequence). The CDR3 nucleotides are TGTGCCAGCAGTCCCTTCGGTACAGAGAGTTCACCCCTCCACTTT. This translates into CASSPFGTESSPLHF.

V usage is TRBV9 and J usage is TRBJ1-4; no clear D gene. Germline CDR1 reads SGDLS; CDR2 reads YYNGEE. Trimming shortened V by 2 bases and J by 7 bases, and 12 bases separated the two germline ends. The CDR3 covers 14 residues. The CDR3 sequence is CASSVPGLGEKLFF. CDR3 coding DNA: TGTGCCAGCAGCGTCCCAGGTTTGGGTGAAAAACTGTTTTTT.

The genes are TRBV10-3 and TRBJ2-3; D may match TRBD1 or TRBD2 (7 bases each). This CDR3 has 14 amino acids. Trimming took off 8 bases at V and 5 bases at J, with 17 bases between the two ends. Germline loops: CDR1 ENHRY, CDR2 SYGVKD. This CDR3 reads CAIRSDREGDTQYF. CDR3 nucleotides: TGTGCCATCCGATCAGACAGGGAGGGAGATACGCAGTATTTT.

About this clone: An end of the junction differs from the germline gene, which may be a read error. The chain couples TRBV7-7 to TRBJ2-3; no definite D call. Germline lookup yields CDR1 SSHAT and CDR2 FNYEAQ (reference sequence). This CDR3 contains 14 residues. The CDR3 DNA reads TGTGCTAGCAGCTTGAATGGATTTACAGATACGCAGTATTTT. Encoded protein: CASSLNGFTDTQYF.

The chain couples TRBV6-1 to TRBJ2-5, with D tentatively TRBD1 (6 bases). V shed 4 bases and J shed 5 bases, with 17 bases lying between them. The CDR3 contains 15 residues. Germline CDR1 is MNHNS and CDR2 is SASEGT. The CDR3 nucleotides read TGTGCCAGCAGTGCATCACAGGGAAATAGGGAGACCCAGTACTTC. It codes for CASSASQGNRETQYF.

This clone was detected once. The rearrangement uses TRBV7-2 and TRBJ2-3; D gene uncertain. The V and J ends lost 5 bases and 8 bases respectively, with 8 bases between them. Germline loops: CDR1 SGHTA, CDR2 FQGNSA. The CDR3 is made up of 11 amino acids. CDR3: CASSALGTQYF. The CDR3 DNA is TGTGCCAGCAGCGCGCTGGGTACGCAGTATTTT.

This clone was seen once. The gene calls are TRBV11-2 and TRBJ1-1; TRBD1 matches at 9 bases. This CDR3 contains 16 residues. The germline CDR1 and CDR2 sequences are SGHAT and FQNNGV. The J segment lost 3 bases and the V segment lost 1 base, leaving 6 bases of the junction unmatched. CDR3 loop: CASSLGYRGLHTEAFF. The CDR3 DNA sequence: TGTGCCAGCAGCTTAGGGTACAGGGGGCTCCACACTGAAGCTTTCTTT.

This rearrangement joins TRBV5-4 to TRBJ2-5, with 10 bases aligning to TRBD2. The CDR3 consists of 17 residues. V lost 0 bases, J lost 4 bases, and 9 bases stayed unmatched. Germline V gene data show CDR1 as SGHNT and CDR2 as YYREEE (reference sequence). CDR3 sequence (DNA): TGTGCCAGCAGCTTGGAGGCTAGCGGGGGAGGGGGAGAGACCCAGTACTTC. Translation: CASSLEASGGGGETQYF.

Turning to this clone: Its ends do not fully match the called genes, so a read error is possible. V and J are TRBV15 and TRBJ2-2; 9 nucleotides match TRBD2. Germline values: CDR1 LNHNV, CDR2 YYDKDF (reference sequence). This CDR3 has 16 residues. The CDR3 DNA is TGTGCCACCAGAAGAGGACTAGCGCTTGGGACCGGGGAGCTGTTTTTT. Its translation: CATRRGLALGTGELFF.

The rearrangement uses TRBV9 and TRBJ2-5; the D is unclear. Looked up from germline, CDR1 is SGDLS and CDR2 is YYNGEE. This CDR3 has 16 amino acids. V was pared by 0 bases and J by 0 bases, with 12 bases between. The CDR3 DNA is TGTGCCAGCAGCGTAGGAGGCAGGACCTACCAAGAGACCCAGTACTTC. It codes for CASSVGGRTYQETQYF.